Below, 9 T cell receptor beta chains from the same sample are listed, as sequenced in a study of cytomegalovirus exposure and HLA in healthy donors. The PCR employed 60 Vbeta primers together with 13 Jbeta primers. TCRdb keeps only in-frame clones here, not all; method: immunoSEQ multiplex PCR. The profile covers under 250,000 clones, with 80% to 90% appearing a single time and 0.24% taken by the ten largest. The specimen was PBMCs. The receptors originated from a girl aged 2 to 9 in good health and CMV-seronegative.

The CDR3 reads CASQYRACGETQYF. The CDR3 DNA reads as TGTGCCAGCCAGTACAGGGCCTGCGGAGAGACCCAGTACTTC. The chain is built from TRBV2 and TRBJ2-5, with D possibly TRBD1 on 6 matching bases. V gave up 8 bases and J gave up 4 bases, with 17 bases separating them. Germline V gene sequence: CDR1 SNHLY, CDR2 FYNNEI. CDR3 length: 14 residues.

The V gene is TRBV7-8, the J gene TRBJ2-1, with D possibly matching TRBD2 (7 bases). The CDR3 extends over 13 amino acids. Between the trimmed V and J ends, which lost 0 bases and 12 bases, there was a span of 12 bases. CDR1 SGHVS and CDR2 FQNEAQ come from the germline V gene. CDR3 amino acids: CASSLARGGWQFF. The CDR3 nucleotides read TGTGCCAGCAGCTTAGCGAGGGGGGGATGGCAGTTCTTC.

V is TRBV4-1 and J is TRBJ2-1; TRBD2 aligns across 9 bases. Trimming cost V 4 bases and J 7 bases; bases outside gene matches: 8. The CDR3 length is 15 residues. Per the germline V gene, CDR1 is MGHRA and CDR2 is YSYEKL. This chain's CDR3 is CASSRGGLADNEQFF. Written as DNA, the CDR3 is TGCGCCAGCAGCCGAGGGGGACTAGCTGATAATGAGCAGTTCTTC.

V and J are TRBV12-5 and TRBJ1-5; unclear D gene. Germline assignment: CDR1 LGHNT and CDR2 FRNRAP. Trimming removed 1 base from V and 4 bases from J, with 11 bases in between. This CDR3 spans 15 amino acids. CDR3 in amino acids: CASGLGEARNQPQHF. The CDR3 DNA reads TGTGCTAGTGGTTTGGGAGAAGCTCGGAATCAGCCCCAGCATTTT.

This rearrangement joins TRBV7-9 to TRBJ2-5; no reliable D call. Germline assignment: CDR1 SEHNR and CDR2 FQNEAQ (reference sequence). Trimming removed 3 bases at V and 1 base at J, with 6 bases between. The CDR3 extends over 13 amino acids. CDR3 nucleotide sequence: TGTGCCAGCAGCTTGAAACTCCAAGAGACCCAGTACTTC. This gives the protein CASSLKLQETQYF.

The gene calls are TRBV5-1 and TRBJ1-1, with D tentatively TRBD1 (6 bases). Trimming left V 6 bases short and J 4 bases short, with 13 bases between. Germline lookup yields CDR1 SGHRS and CDR2 YFSETQ. This CDR3 contains 13 residues. This chain's CDR3 is CASILGQTTEAFF. The CDR3 coding sequence is TGCGCCAGCATCTTAGGACAGACCACTGAAGCTTTCTTT.

This rearrangement joins TRBV9 to TRBJ2-3, with D possibly being TRBD2 (7 bases). The germline V and J ends were trimmed by 4 bases and 0 bases, with 18 bases remaining between them. There are 17 residues in the CDR3. Germline V gives CDR1 SGDLS, CDR2 YYNGEE. This chain's CDR3 is CASSRGGRILSTDTQYF. The CDR3 DNA follows: TGTGCCAGCAGCAGGGGGGGGCGCATTCTAAGCACAGATACGCAGTATTTT.

This chain joins TRBV29-1 and TRBJ2-3, with TRBD2 matching over 10 bases. V was pared by 3 bases and J by 4 bases, with 7 bases of the junction left unmatched. The CDR3 totals 15 residues. Germline CDR1 reads SQVTM; CDR2 reads ANQGSEA. For the CDR3, the DNA is TGCAGCGTTGAGCCTGCTAGCGGGAGCCCAGATACGCAGTATTTT. Protein sequence: CSVEPASGSPDTQYF.

The rearrangement links TRBV18 to TRBJ1-2, with D hard to call. Germline V lookup: CDR1 KGHSH, CDR2 LQKENI. CDR3 size: 12 residues. V gave up 3 bases and J gave up 8 bases, with 10 bases separating them. CDR3 in amino acids: CASSPAFGGYTF. Written as DNA, the CDR3 is TGTGCCAGCTCACCCGCTTTCGGGGGCTACACCTTC. Combining the CDR3 with reference TRBV18 and TRBJ1-2 gives the whole variable domain NAGVMQNPRHLVRRRGQEARLRCSPMKGHSHVYWYRQLPEEGLKFMVYLQKENIIDESGMPKERFSAEFPKEGPSILRIQQVVRGDSAAYFCASSPAFGGYTFGSGTRLTVV.